This is a list of T cell receptor beta chains from one sample in a study of T cell responses to AZD1222 COVID-19 vaccine. The table came from immunoSEQ multiplex PCR; TCRdb's copy has only in-frame clones and leaves some out. The table shows 52,000 or so clones, with approximately 89% occurring only once. This material consisted of peripheral blood, taken on day 0 of MenACWY control vaccination. These receptors originate from an adult in good health. Each CDR3 is given with its conserved first and last residue. Fields, in order: V gene, J gene, CDR3 length, clone size, D gene, CDR3 protein, CDR3 DNA. D genes are given only for firm matches. Rows give clone size only sometimes, using once, few, many, or a class for an expanded clone.

TRBV29-1	TRBJ1-1	14	-	-	CSVGATDDSTEAFF	TGCAGCGTTGGGGCGACAGACGATAGCACTGAAGCTTTCTTT
TRBV7-9	TRBJ2-2	15	-	TRBD2	CASSPSGRAHGELFF	TGTGCCAGCAGCCCTAGCGGGAGGGCCCACGGGGAGCTGTTTTTT
TRBV6-5	TRBJ2-7	15	-	-	CASSKRGGLTYEQYF	TGTGCCAGCAGTAAAAGGGGGGGGCTGACCTACGAGCAGTACTTC
TRBV7-3	TRBJ1-6	14	-	-	CASSLGPGYSPLHF	TGTGCCAGCAGCCTCGGTCCGGGGTATTCACCCCTCCACTTT
TRBV7-9	TRBJ1-2	12	-	-	CASSLANYGYTF	TGTGCCAGCAGCTTAGCGAACTATGGCTACACCTTC
TRBV27	TRBJ1-5	17	-	TRBD1	CASSFHYDRVSNQPQHF	TGTGCCAGCAGTTTCCATTACGACAGGGTGAGCAATCAGCCCCAGCATTTT
TRBV4-3	TRBJ2-3	15	-	-	CASSQGVAKADTQYF	TGCGCCAGCAGCCAAGGGGTAGCAAAGGCAGATACGCAGTATTTT
TRBV7-2	TRBJ1-5	14	-	-	CASSLAQGNQPQHF	TGTGCCAGCAGCTTAGCGCAAGGGAATCAGCCCCAGCATTTT
TRBV9	TRBJ2-5	14	-	TRBD2	CASRASGREETQYF	TGTGCCAGCAGAGCTAGCGGGAGGGAAGAGACCCAGTACTTC
TRBV19	TRBJ1-5	13	-	-	CASNSPGAQPQHF	TGTGCCAGTAACTCCCCAGGGGCTCAGCCCCAGCATTTT
TRBV2	TRBJ2-2	18	-	TRBD2	CASSELGLAGSPTGELFF	TGTGCCAGCAGTGAATTGGGACTAGCGGGAAGTCCAACCGGGGAGCTGTTTTTT
TRBV11-2	TRBJ1-1	12	-	-	CASSLVGGAAFF	TGTGCCAGCAGCTTAGTCGGGGGGGCGGCTTTCTTT
TRBV28	TRBJ2-7	15	once	-	CASSLYGGSSYEQYF	TGTGCCAGCAGTTTATATGGCGGTAGCTCCTACGAGCAGTACTTC
TRBV14	TRBJ2-4	11	-	-	CASSQANIQYF	TGTGCCAGCAGCCAAGCGAACATTCAGTACTTC
TRBV9	TRBJ2-1	18	once	TRBD2	CASSPRGRGTSEYYEQFF	TGTGCCAGCAGCCCTAGGGGGAGGGGGACTAGCGAGTATTATGAGCAGTTCTTC
TRBV2	TRBJ2-1	15	-	TRBD2	CASRGISGRSGEQFF	TGTGCCAGCAGAGGGATAAGCGGGAGGTCTGGTGAGCAGTTCTTC
TRBV14	TRBJ2-3	16	-	TRBD2	CASSQPGLAGADTQYF	TGTGCCAGCAGCCAACCAGGACTAGCGGGAGCAGATACGCAGTATTTT
TRBV19	TRBJ2-7	15	-	-	CASSMAGASSYEQYF	TGTGCCAGTAGTATGGCGGGGGCCAGCTCCTACGAGCAGTACTTC
TRBV27	TRBJ2-3	21	-	TRBD2	CASSLRFRGGLAGPDTDTQYF	TGTGCCAGCAGTTTACGATTTCGGGGGGGACTAGCGGGACCTGACACAGATACGCAGTATTTT
TRBV6-6	TRBJ2-7	14	-	-	CASSDSGRRGEQYF	TGTGCCAGCAGTGACTCCGGGAGACGAGGCGAGCAGTACTTC
TRBV28	TRBJ2-7	15	-	TRBD1	CASSKPGQGLYEQYF	TGTGCCAGCAGTAAACCGGGACAGGGTCTTTACGAGCAGTACTTC
TRBV30	TRBJ2-5	15	-	-	CAWSVLLGGGETQYF	TGTGCCTGGAGTGTACTATTAGGGGGTGGTGAGACCCAGTACTTC
TRBV15	TRBJ1-1	15	once	-	CATSREIGMNTEAFF	TGTGCCACCAGCAGAGAGATAGGGATGAACACTGAAGCTTTCTTT
TRBV5-4	TRBJ1-2	15	-	TRBD1	CASSLGGQNSRGYTF	TGTGCCAGCAGCTTGGGGGGACAGAACTCCCGGGGCTACACCTTC
TRBV7-8	TRBJ2-1	15	medium-sized	-	CASSKSGTKYNEQFF	TGTGCCAGCAGCAAATCCGGGACAAAGTACAATGAGCAGTTCTTC
TRBV3-1/TRBV3-2	TRBJ2-7	15	-	-	CASSQDSRGYYEQYF	TGTGCCAGCAGCCAAGATTCTCGCGGTTACTACGAGCAGTACTTC
TRBV28	TRBJ2-2	17	-	-	CASSLDGLSLNTGELFF	TGTGCCAGCAGTTTGGATGGTCTTTCCTTGAACACCGGGGAGCTGTTTTTT
TRBV19	TRBJ1-5	14	-	TRBD1	CASRTGAYNQPQHF	TGTGCCAGTAGAACAGGGGCCTACAATCAGCCCCAGCATTTT
TRBV28	TRBJ1-4	15	once	-	CASSAHQAINEKLFF	TGTGCCAGCAGCGCCCATCAGGCCATTAATGAAAAACTGTTTTTT
TRBV27	TRBJ1-1	14	few	TRBD1	CASSPGQGLTEAFF	TGTGCCAGCAGTCCGGGACAGGGGCTCACTGAAGCTTTCTTT
TRBV6-5	TRBJ2-7	13	-	-	CASFARGYYEQYF	TGTGCCAGCTTCGCCAGGGGTTATTACGAGCAGTACTTC
TRBV5-8	TRBJ2-5	16	-	-	CASSLGVSRFQETQYF	TGTGCCAGCAGCTTGGGGGTGTCCAGGTTCCAAGAGACCCAGTACTTC
TRBV4-1	TRBJ1-1	13	-	TRBD1	CASGRQGSTEAFF	TGCGCCAGCGGCCGACAGGGTAGCACTGAAGCTTTCTTT
TRBV30	TRBJ2-3	16	-	-	CAWGGRGASFTDTQYF	TGTGCCTGGGGGGGTCGAGGGGCTTCTTTCACAGATACGCAGTATTTT
TRBV6-2/TRBV6-3	TRBJ2-1	16	-	-	CASSSGMTASYNEQFF	TGTGCCAGCAGCTCGGGTATGACAGCATCCTACAATGAGCAGTTCTTC
TRBV3-1/TRBV3-2	TRBJ1-2	15	-	-	CASSRLNRVNYGYTF	TGTGCCAGCAGCCGCCTTAACAGGGTTAACTATGGCTACACCTTC
TRBV3-1/TRBV3-2	TRBJ1-1	15	-	TRBD1	CASSIRQGGKTEAFF	TGTGCCAGCAGTATCCGACAGGGGGGTAAAACTGAAGCTTTCTTT
TRBV4-3	TRBJ2-1	20	-	TRBD2	CASSQDHSAGGPINHNEQFF	TGCGCCAGCAGCCAAGATCACTCAGCGGGAGGGCCGATAAATCACAATGAGCAGTTCTTC
TRBV29-1	TRBJ2-3	15	-	TRBD2	CSVRENSGRGDTQYF	TGCAGCGTGAGGGAAAATAGCGGGAGAGGAGATACGCAGTATTTT
TRBV4-3	TRBJ1-4	16	-	-	CASSQDGGGRNEKLFF	TGCGCCAGCAGCCAAGATGGAGGGGGGCGTAATGAAAAACTGTTTTTT
TRBV29-1	TRBJ2-6	14	-	-	CSTDSLSGANVLTF	TGCAGCACTGACAGCCTCTCTGGGGCCAACGTCCTGACTTTC
TRBV6-2/TRBV6-3	TRBJ2-3	16	-	-	CASRYHEWENTDTQYF	TGTGCCAGCAGATACCATGAGTGGGAAAACACAGATACGCAGTATTTT
TRBV15	TRBJ1-2	13	-	-	CATSRVPTYGYTF	TGTGCCACCAGCAGAGTACCGACCTATGGCTACACCTTC
TRBV25-1	TRBJ2-7	15	once	-	CASSGVWDNSYEQYF	TGTGCCAGCAGTGGAGTTTGGGACAACTCCTACGAGCAGTACTTC
TRBV4-3	TRBJ2-1	20	-	TRBD2	CASSQALGPHESGTGAEQFF	TGCGCCAGCAGCCAAGCCCTCGGCCCCCATGAAAGCGGGACCGGGGCTGAGCAGTTCTTC
TRBV5-1	TRBJ2-7	16	-	TRBD2	CASSRTLAGGAYEQYF	TGCGCCAGCAGCCGGACACTAGCGGGAGGCGCCTACGAGCAGTACTTC
TRBV29-1	TRBJ2-7	13	-	-	CSVESDHSYEQYF	TGCAGCGTTGAATCTGACCACTCCTACGAGCAGTACTTC
TRBV5-4	TRBJ2-7	16	once	TRBD2	CASGSPTSGTSYEQYF	TGTGCCAGCGGAAGCCCGACTAGCGGGACCTCCTACGAGCAGTACTTC
TRBV11-2	TRBJ2-3	17	-	TRBD2	CASSLRTSGKSTDTQYF	TGTGCCAGCAGCTTAAGGACTAGCGGGAAAAGCACAGATACGCAGTATTTT
TRBV7-9	TRBJ1-4	14	-	-	CASSPDSTNEKLFF	TGTGCCAGCAGCCCAGATTCAACTAATGAAAAACTGTTTTTT
TRBV6-5	TRBJ1-5	15	once	-	CASSRLGGRNQPQHF	TGTGCCAGCTCCCGGCTCGGGGGCAGGAATCAGCCCCAGCATTTT
TRBV6-2/TRBV6-3	TRBJ2-5	16	-	-	CASSYGYSGYQETQYF	TGTGCCAGCAGTTACGGCTATAGCGGTTACCAAGAGACCCAGTACTTC
TRBV27	TRBJ2-1	14	-	-	CASGEQGSYNEQFF	TGTGCCAGCGGCGAACAGGGCTCCTACAATGAGCAGTTCTTC